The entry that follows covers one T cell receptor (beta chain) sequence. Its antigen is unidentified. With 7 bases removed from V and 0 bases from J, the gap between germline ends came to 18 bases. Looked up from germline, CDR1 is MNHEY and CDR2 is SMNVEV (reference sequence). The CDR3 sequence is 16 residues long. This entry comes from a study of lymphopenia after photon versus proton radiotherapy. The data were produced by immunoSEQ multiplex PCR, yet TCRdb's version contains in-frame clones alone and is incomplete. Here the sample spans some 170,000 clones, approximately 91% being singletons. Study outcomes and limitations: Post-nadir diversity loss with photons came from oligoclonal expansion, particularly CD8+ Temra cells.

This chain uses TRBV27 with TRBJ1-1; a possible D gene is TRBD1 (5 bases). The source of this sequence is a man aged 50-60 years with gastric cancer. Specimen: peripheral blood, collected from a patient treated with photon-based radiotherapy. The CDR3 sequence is CASKNTARGMNTEAFF. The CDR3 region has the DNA TGTGCCAGCAAGAACACCGCAAGGGGTATGAACACTGAAGCTTTCTTT.